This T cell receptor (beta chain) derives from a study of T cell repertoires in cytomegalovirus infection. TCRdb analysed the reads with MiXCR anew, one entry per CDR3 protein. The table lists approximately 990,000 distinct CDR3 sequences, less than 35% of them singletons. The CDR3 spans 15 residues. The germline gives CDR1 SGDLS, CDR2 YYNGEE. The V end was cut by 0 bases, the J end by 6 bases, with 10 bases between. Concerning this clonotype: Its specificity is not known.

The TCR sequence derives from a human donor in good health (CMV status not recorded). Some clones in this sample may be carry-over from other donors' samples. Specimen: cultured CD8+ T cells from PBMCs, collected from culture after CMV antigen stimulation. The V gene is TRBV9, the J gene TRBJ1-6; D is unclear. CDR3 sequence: CASSVGLPSNSPLHF. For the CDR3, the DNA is TGTGCCAGCAGCGTAGGACTGCCCAGTAATTCACCCCTCCACTTT.